This TCR beta chain was recovered during a study of T cells after yellow fever vaccination. Study-level background: The SMART-Seq v4 Ultra Low Input method served to prepare the low-cell-number fractions. Whole-study results and caveats: Subsequent booster samples again held most clones from primary vaccination (roughly 96% CD4, approximately 86% CD8). A weaker secondary response peaked on day 5, the primary on day 15. A limited proportion of clonotypes was detected within both the CD4 and CD8 compartments.

CDR1 and CDR2 from the germline V gene are SGHRS and YFSETQ. The CDR3 covers 15 residues. The V end lost 0 bases, the J end lost 5 bases, and 11 bases lay between the germline ends. TCRdb itself ran the 5' RACE reads through MiXCR, one entry per CDR3 protein. This sample has 200,000 to 250,000 distinct CDR3 sequences, with 3% to 3.5% found just once. This clonotype was observed at least ten times. The target antigen is unknown. The sequence derives from a man between 18 and 29 years old who received the YFV17D yellow fever vaccine. The chain joins TRBV5-1 to TRBJ2-2; weak D call: TRBD2 (6 bases). Sequenced material: CD4+ T cells sorted from PBMCs, taken 10 days after the yellow fever booster vaccination. DNA of the CDR3: TGCGCCAGCAGCTTGGTCCCGGGAGATACCGGGGAGCTGTTTTTT. It specifies CASSLVPGDTGELFF.